These 30 T cell receptor beta chains came from one sample sequenced in a study of T cells in Graves' hyperthyroidism and ophthalmopathy. TCR beta CDR3 regions were amplified from RNA transcripts. Initially, a first-round RT-PCR of the TCR CDR3 employed the HTBI primer set. TCRdb recomputed calls from the multiplex PCR reads with MiXCR, one row per CDR3 protein. This table has under 350,000 distinct CDR3 sequences, around a sixth appearing once. Sequenced input: blood. Receptors originate from a woman aged 45-60 years with Graves' hyperthyroidism.

This clonotype was seen many times. This chain connects TRBV7-9 to TRBJ2-5; D may be TRBD2 (6 bases). Deletions cut 4 bases from V and 5 bases from J, with 14 bases between. In germline, CDR1 is SEHNR, CDR2 FQNEAQ (reference sequence). The CDR3 runs to 14 residues. The DNA of the CDR3 is TGTGCCAGCAGCTCCGTCGGGGGTAGCGAGACCCAGTACTTC. Encoded protein: CASSSVGGSETQYF.

This clonotype was observed a few times. The V and J genes are TRBV6-1 and TRBJ1-4; maybe TRBD1 (5 bases). Trimming removed 4 bases at V and 8 bases at J, with 11 bases between. Germline V gene lookup returns CDR1 MNHNS and CDR2 SASEGT. The CDR3 contains 13 residues. This CDR3 reads CASSVLQGEKLFF. The CDR3 DNA is TGTGCCAGCAGTGTATTGCAGGGCGAAAAACTGTTTTTT.

This clonotype was counted between two and nine times. The V gene is TRBV7-9, the J gene TRBJ2-3, with D unresolved. CDR3 size: 15 residues. Germline CDR1 is SEHNR and CDR2 is FQNEAQ (reference sequence). The V gene lost 5 bases and the J gene lost 0 bases, with 12 bases spanning the gap. The CDR3 sequence: CASSPDGASTDTQYF. CDR3 nucleotides: TGTGCCAGCAGCCCGGACGGAGCTAGCACAGATACGCAGTATTTT.

A remark on this clonotype: With a much larger clone just one base away, this may be a read error. The chain joins TRBV11-1 to TRBJ2-1; D is ambiguous. The CDR3 totals 11 residues. From germline, CDR1 is SGHAT and CDR2 FQDESV (reference sequence). The germline V and J ends were trimmed by 0 bases and 15 bases, with 9 bases remaining between them. CDR3 sequence (DNA): TGTGCCAGCAGCTTAGCCCTCCTTCTGTTCTTC. This gives the protein CASSLALLLFF.

A few counts support this clonotype. The rearrangement uses TRBV28 and TRBJ2-1; 12 bases align to TRBD2. Germline values: CDR1 MDHEN, CDR2 SYDVKM. This CDR3 has 18 residues. Trimming took 7 bases from V and 5 from J; bases not matched to a gene: 15. In DNA, the CDR3 is TGTGCCAGCACCCCAGTTGACGGAGGACTAGCGGGAAACAATGAGCAGTTCTTC. Its translation: CASTPVDGGLAGNNEQFF.

The chain links TRBV27 to TRBJ1-1; 9 bases are a match to TRBD1. Germline CDR1 is MNHEY and CDR2 is SMNVEV (reference sequence). The V and J ends lost 7 bases and 3 bases, in that order; junction bases with no gene match: 18. The CDR3 runs to 18 residues. CDR3 coding DNA: TGTGCCAGCAACCTAAGGACGGCGGGACAGGGTGTTCACACTGAAGCTTTCTTT. It specifies CASNLRTAGQGVHTEAFF.

This clonotype was found a few times. This chain connects TRBV11-1 to TRBJ2-5; TRBD1 agrees at 9 bases. V dropped 0 bases and J dropped 4; count of bases not matched to a gene: 6. The germline gives CDR1 SGHAT, CDR2 FQDESV (reference sequence). CDR3 size: 16 residues. The CDR3 loop reads CASSLAYTGGGETQYF. As DNA, the CDR3 is TGTGCCAGCAGCTTAGCGTATACAGGGGGCGGAGAGACCCAGTACTTC. Full variable domain (remainder filled in from reference TRBV11-1 and TRBJ2-5): EAEVAQSPRYKITEKSQAVAFWCDPISGHATLYWYRQILGQGPELLVQFQDESVVDDSQLPKDRFSAERLKGVDSTLKIQPAELGDSAMYLCASSLAYTGGGETQYFGPGTRLLVL.

This chain connects TRBV28 to TRBJ1-5; 11 nucleotides agree with TRBD1. Germline assignment: CDR1 MDHEN and CDR2 SYDVKM. The trim removed 6 bases at V and 0 bases at J, leaving 7 bases unmatched. This CDR3 has 17 amino acids. Here the CDR3 reads CASRWTGGPYSNQPQHF. The CDR3, as DNA: TGTGCCAGCAGATGGACAGGGGGCCCGTATAGCAATCAGCCCCAGCATTTT.

This clonotype was detected only a few times. This sequence joins TRBV5-8 and TRBJ2-3; tentative D call: TRBD2 (7 bases). The CDR3 is made up of 15 amino acids. Trimming took off 6 bases at V and 0 bases at J, with 14 bases between the two ends. Germline V gene data show CDR1 as SGHTS and CDR2 as YDEGEE. The DNA of the CDR3 is TGTGCCAGCACCGACGGGGGGCAGAGCACAGATACGCAGTATTTT. This sequence encodes CASTDGGQSTDTQYF.

This clonotype showed up many times. V is TRBV5-8 and J is TRBJ1-1; 9 bases map to TRBD1. The CDR3 is made up of 15 amino acids. The J segment lost 4 bases and the V segment lost 2 bases, leaving 6 bases of the junction unmatched. The germline CDR1 and CDR2 sequences are SGHTS and YDEGEE. The CDR3 region has the DNA TGTGCCAGCAGCTTTATGGGACAGGGCCCCACTGAAGCTTTCTTT. It encodes CASSFMGQGPTEAFF.

The chain couples TRBV20-1 to TRBJ1-2; the D is unclear. This CDR3 is built from 12 residues. CDR1 and CDR2 from the germline V gene are DFQATT and SNEGSKA (reference sequence). V was clipped by 8 bases and J by 2 bases, with 12 bases between them. In DNA form, the CDR3 reads TGCAGTTCAAAGGTGCCGAACTATGGCTACACCTTC. Amino acids: CSSKVPNYGYTF.

This clonotype has at least ten counts. The CDR3 DNA follows: TGTGCCAGCAATCCGGGACAGGGGACGAGCTCCTACAATGAGCAGTTCTTC. Its translation is CASNPGQGTSSYNEQFF. The chain combines TRBV6-1 with TRBJ2-1, with 10 bases matching TRBD1. Unmatched junction bases numbered 9, after V lost 7 bases and J lost 0 bases. The CDR3 is 17 amino acids. Looked up from germline, CDR1 is MNHNS and CDR2 is SASEGT.

The chain recombines TRBV11-2 with TRBJ1-2; maybe TRBD1 (5 bases). Trimming removed 4 bases at V and 3 bases at J, with 15 bases between. Germline V gives CDR1 SGHAT, CDR2 FQNNGV. The CDR3 covers 15 residues. In DNA, the CDR3 is TGTGCCAGCAGCTCCGGAGCGACAGCCTACTATGGCTACACCTTC. It codes for CASSSGATAYYGYTF.

In its sample, this clonotype was seen many times. The chain joins TRBV28 to TRBJ2-7; TRBD1 aligns across 8 bases. V dropped 2 bases and J dropped 5; count of bases not matched to a gene: 5. The CDR3 has 14 residues. Germline lookup yields CDR1 MDHEN and CDR2 SYDVKM. This CDR3 reads CASSLDRGEDEQYF. As DNA, the CDR3 is TGTGCCAGCAGTTTAGACAGGGGCGAGGACGAGCAGTACTTC. Supplemented by reference TRBV28 and TRBJ2-7, the full variable domain reads DVKVTQSSRYLVKRTGEKVFLECVQDMDHENMFWYRQDPGLGLRLIYFSYDVKMKEKGDIPEGYSVSREKKERFSLILESASTNQTSMYLCASSLDRGEDEQYFGPGTRLTVT.

Only a few counts were recorded for this clonotype. The V and J genes are TRBV20-1 and TRBJ1-1; 7 bases are a match to TRBD1. Germline V CDR1 and CDR2: DFQATT, SNEGSKA (reference sequence). Losses at the gene ends were 3 bases for V and 5 bases for J; bases not matched to a gene: 21. The CDR3 runs 18 residues. CDR3 residues: CSARARGPGGGGSTEAFF. DNA of the CDR3: TGCAGTGCTAGGGCTAGGGGGCCTGGAGGGGGCGGTAGTACTGAAGCTTTCTTT.

A few counts support this clonotype. J is TRBJ1-2 and V is TRBV19; D is possibly TRBD1 (6 bases). V lost 3 bases and J lost 2, with 10 bases in between. The germline V gene encodes CDR1 LNHDA and CDR2 SQIVND (reference sequence). The CDR3 consists of 14 residues. CDR3 loop: CASSMRGSNYGYTF. CDR3 DNA: TGTGCCAGTAGTATGAGGGGGAGCAACTATGGCTACACCTTC.

The sample holds a few counts of this clonotype. This chain joins TRBV14 and TRBJ1-1, with 10 nucleotides matching TRBD1. The V and J ends lost 4 bases and 10 bases, in that order; junction bases with no gene match: 0. This CDR3 region has 11 residues. CDR1 SGHDN and CDR2 FVKESK come from the germline V gene. The CDR3 region has the DNA TGTGCCAGCAGCCGGACAGGGGGAGCTTTCTTT. Amino acids: CASSRTGGAFF.

The gene calls are TRBV27 and TRBJ2-1; 8 nucleotides align to TRBD2. The germline gives CDR1 MNHEY, CDR2 SMNVEV (reference sequence). Trimming at V came to 2 bases and at J to 4 bases, leaving 4 bases not matched to a gene. CDR3 length equals 15 residues. CDR3: CASSLNSGMYNEQFF. CDR3 sequence (DNA): TGTGCCAGCAGTTTAAATAGCGGGATGTACAATGAGCAGTTCTTC.

The J gene is TRBJ2-3, the V gene TRBV20-1; the D is unclear. The CDR3 has 13 amino acids. Germline V lookup: CDR1 DFQATT, CDR2 SNEGSKA (reference sequence). V was trimmed by 6 bases and J by 3 bases, leaving 13 bases between them. CDR3 DNA sequence: TGCAGTGCCTCTTTCCTGGGGACAGATACGCAGTATTTT. Translating gives CSASFLGTDTQYF.

The chain combines TRBV28 with TRBJ2-2, with no clear D. The CDR3 covers 15 residues. Germline-derived CDR1 and CDR2 are MDHEN and SYDVKM. With 3 bases removed from V and 0 bases from J, the gap between germline ends came to 8 bases. CDR3 DNA sequence: TGTGCCAGCAGTTTTGAGCGAGCGAACACCGGGGAGCTGTTTTTT. The encoded protein is CASSFERANTGELFF.

This clonotype was found a few times. J is TRBJ1-1 and V is TRBV6-5, with D unclear. Trimming left V 0 bases short and J 0 bases short, with 17 bases between. The CDR3 consists of 18 residues. Germline CDR1 reads MNHEY; CDR2 reads SVGAGI. The CDR3 is CASSYSSLSNHMNTEAFF. CDR3 coding DNA: TGTGCCAGCAGTTACTCGAGTCTCTCGAATCATATGAACACTGAAGCTTTCTTT.

The chain employs TRBV30 and TRBJ2-1, with a tentative D call TRBD2 (5 bases). The J call is in doubt because the DNA end fits TRBJ2-7 better. The CDR3 runs 13 residues. Germline V lookup: CDR1 GTSNPN, CDR2 SVGIG (reference sequence). CDR3 DNA: TGTGCCTGGAGTGTAAGGGAGTTCAATGAGCAGTACTTC. Translating gives CAWSVREFNEQYF.

Regarding this clonotype: An end of the junction does not agree with germline; a read error may underlie this. The chain carries TRBV28 and TRBJ1-2; D is uncertain. This CDR3 is built from 11 residues. The V gene's germline CDR1 is MDHEN and CDR2 SYDVKM. This CDR3 reads CASSPDVTPFF. DNA for the CDR3: TGTGCCAGCAGTCCGGACGTCACCCCCTTCTTC.

Regarding this clonotype: At one boundary the junction diverges from the germline segment, which might be a read error. The chain has TRBV6-5 and TRBJ1-2; 8 bases fit TRBD1. Germline lookup yields CDR1 MNHEY and CDR2 SVGAGI. CDR3 length equals 15 residues. As DNA, the CDR3 is TGTGCCAGCAGTTCTGTGGACAGGGACAGTTATGGCTGCACCTTC. Translated, it gives CASSSVDRDSYGCTF.

This clonotype was counted between two and nine times. The rearrangement uses TRBV19 and TRBJ2-1, with TRBD1 matching over 7 bases. V dropped 6 bases and J dropped 3; count of bases not matched to a gene: 5. The length of the CDR3 is 14 residues. Looked up from germline, CDR1 is LNHDA and CDR2 is SQIVND (reference sequence). The chain's CDR3 is CASRPTGYYNEQFF. The CDR3 DNA is TGTGCCAGTAGACCGACAGGGTACTACAATGAGCAGTTCTTC.

This clonotype was counted a few times. The genes are TRBV29-1 and TRBJ2-1; D possibly corresponds to TRBD1 (5 bases). The germline CDR1 and CDR2 sequences are SQVTM and ANQGSEA. V was cut by 1 base and J by 2 bases, with 9 bases left in between. CDR3 length: 14 amino acids. CDR3 in amino acids: CSVEGVDTYNEQFF. Written as DNA, the CDR3 is TGCAGCGTTGAAGGGGTGGACACCTACAATGAGCAGTTCTTC.

The gene calls are TRBV7-2 and TRBJ2-3; 14 positions agree with TRBD2. J was trimmed by 5 bases and V by 5 bases; bases with no gene match: 6. CDR3 size: 16 residues. Germline loops: CDR1 SGHTA, CDR2 FQGNSA. CDR3 in amino acids: CASSRGTSGSGDTQYF. Here the CDR3 DNA reads TGTGCCAGCAGCCGCGGGACTAGCGGGAGTGGAGATACGCAGTATTTT.

This clonotype was seen a few times. The chain links TRBV9 to TRBJ1-4; TRBD1 matches 8 bases. The J segment lost 7 bases and the V segment lost 5 bases, leaving 10 bases of the junction unmatched. This CDR3 spans 15 amino acids. Germline CDR1 is SGDLS and CDR2 is YYNGEE. CDR3 loop: CASSSGQGGGEKLFF. CDR3 coding DNA: TGTGCCAGCAGTTCCGGACAGGGTGGGGGTGAAAAACTGTTTTTT.

In this sample, this clonotype turned up many times. The V call is TRBV6-1, the J call TRBJ1-1; D unclear. There are 13 residues in the CDR3. V lost 4 bases and J lost 5, with 11 bases in between. The germline gives CDR1 MNHNS, CDR2 SASEGT. The CDR3 sequence is CASSGEGWTEAFF. CDR3 nucleotides: TGTGCCAGCAGTGGAGAGGGATGGACTGAAGCTTTCTTT.

This clonotype was seen repeatedly, ten times or more. This chain links TRBV11-1 with TRBJ1-1, with D possibly being TRBD1 (5 bases). CDR3 length: 15 residues. Trimming left V 4 bases short and J 0 bases short, with 12 bases between. The V gene's germline CDR1 is SGHAT and CDR2 FQDESV (reference sequence). For the CDR3, the DNA is TGTGCCAGCAGCTCCCGGGGACCGATGAACACTGAAGCTTTCTTT. Protein sequence: CASSSRGPMNTEAFF.